This T cell receptor beta chain came from a study of T cells and Merkel cell carcinoma outcomes. Trimming stripped 7 bases from V and 5 bases from J, with 6 bases between. CDR1 MNHNS and CDR2 SASEGT come from the germline V gene. CDR3 length: 11 residues. Method: immunoSEQ multiplex PCR; TCRdb's copy keeps in-frame clones and lacks some. The table records 9,000 to 15,000 clones, 95% to 96% of them present only once. To note about this clone: Its antigen remains unidentified.

General study findings and limits: Merkel cell carcinoma outcomes were reportedly predicted by repertoire and T-cell density.

The sample consisted of tumor tissue from Merkel cell carcinoma. This receptor was taken from a human donor with Merkel cell carcinoma. V is TRBV6-1 and J is TRBJ1-5, with no clear D. Here the CDR3 DNA reads TGTGCCAGCATGACGTATCAGCCCCAGCATTTT. Amino acid sequence: CASMTYQPQHF.